The 3 T cell receptor beta chains listed next were all sequenced from one sample in a study of T cell responses to AZD1222 COVID-19 vaccine. Sequenced by immunoSEQ multiplex PCR; TCRdb stores in-frame clones only, minus some. The table records 100,000 or so clones, around nine tenths of them present only once. The material sequenced was peripheral blood, taken 28 days after the second AZD1222 dose. These receptors originate from an adult who received the AZD1222 COVID-19 vaccine.

J is TRBJ1-3 and V is TRBV2; D is unclear. V was clipped by 6 bases and J by 3 bases, with 9 bases between them. Germline V gene sequence: CDR1 SNHLY, CDR2 FYNNEI. This CDR3 comprises 13 residues. The CDR3 DNA reads as TGTGCCAGCAGCGAGGACGGTGGAAACACCATATATTTT. The encoded protein is CASSEDGGNTIYF.

CDR3 region: CSVFLPTRGRMGNTEAFF. The CDR3, as DNA: TGCAGCGTTTTCCTTCCCACCAGGGGGCGCATGGGGAACACTGAAGCTTTCTTT. The V call is TRBV29-1, the J call TRBJ1-1; 8 nucleotides line up with TRBD1. J lost 1 base, V lost 5 bases, and 18 bases had no gene match. The CDR3 contains 18 residues. Per the germline V gene, CDR1 is SQVTM and CDR2 is ANQGSEA. The entire variable domain, with the rest obtained from reference TRBV29-1 and TRBJ1-1, is as follows: SAVISQKPSRDICQRGTSLTIQCQVDSQVTMMFWYRQQPGQSLTLIATANQGSEATYESGFVIDKFPISRPNLTFSTLTVSNMSPEDSSIYLCSVFLPTRGRMGNTEAFFGQGTRLTVV.

CDR3: CASSSRGAGDTIYF. The CDR3 DNA reads TGTGCCAGCAGTTCCCGGGGGGCGGGGGACACCATATATTTT. This rearrangement joins TRBV6-1 to TRBJ1-3; tentative D call: TRBD1 (6 bases). The CDR3 sequence is 14 residues long. Germline lookup yields CDR1 MNHNS and CDR2 SASEGT. V was clipped by 5 bases and J by 8 bases, with 16 bases between them.